This passage covers 11 T cell receptor beta chains from one sample sequenced in a study of post-analysis software for immune sequencing data. General study results and limits: Five or six TRBV segments were more frequent in patients than controls; TRBV5-6, TRBV5-1 and TRBV20-1 belonged to this group.

The library was made from cDNA and included unique molecular identifiers. Each CDR3 protein is one row after TCRdb ran MiXCR on the PCR reads. Of approximately 630,000 distinct CDR3 sequences detected, 55% to 70% appear once; the ten largest clones hold approximately 11%. Antigens for these TCRs are unknown. Specimen: blood. These receptors were collected from a girl aged 2 to 9 with multiple sclerosis.

This chain connects TRBV20-1 to TRBJ2-7; 9 positions agree with TRBD2. Per the germline V gene, CDR1 is DFQATT and CDR2 is SNEGSKA (reference sequence). This CDR3 contains 15 residues. Losses at the gene ends were 0 bases for V and 0 bases for J; bases not matched to a gene: 3. In nucleotides, the CDR3 is TGCAGTGCTAGAGACGCTAGCGGGAACTCCTACGAGCAGTACTTC. As protein: CSARDASGNSYEQYF.

This clonotype was counted once. This chain links TRBV6-5 with TRBJ1-1; 10 bases fit TRBD1. Per germline, CDR1 MNHEY and CDR2 SVGAGI. The CDR3 spans 13 residues. V was clipped by 6 bases and J by 8 bases; unmatched bases: 6. The CDR3 sequence is CASSQPGQGEAFF. In DNA form, the CDR3 reads TGTGCCAGCAGCCAGCCGGGACAGGGGGAAGCTTTCTTT.

This clonotype was seen more than once but under ten times. The chain employs TRBV6-5 and TRBJ2-5; D is possibly TRBD1 or TRBD2 (5 bases each). Germline CDR1 MNHEY, CDR2 SVGAGI. Trimming left V 7 bases short and J 5 bases short, with 8 bases between. The CDR3 covers 11 residues. CDR3 amino acids: CASIEGETQYF. CDR3 bases: TGTGCCAGCATTGAGGGGGAGACCCAGTACTTC.

The rearrangement links TRBV12-3 or TRBV12-4 to TRBJ2-5, with D possibly being TRBD2 (6 bases). The ends were cut back, 1 base at V and 3 bases at J, with 12 bases in the middle. This CDR3 is built from 15 residues. The CDR3 here is CASSLGGKREETQYF. The CDR3 nucleotides are TGTGCCAGCAGTTTAGGGGGAAAGCGGGAAGAGACCCAGTACTTC.

This clonotype occurred a few times. V gene TRBV12-3 or TRBV12-4 combines with J gene TRBJ2-1; the match to TRBD2 covers 12 bases. Trimming at V came to 3 bases and at J to 8 bases, leaving 5 bases not matched to a gene. This CDR3 region has 15 residues. CDR3: CASSLLAGGNHEQFF. In DNA, the CDR3 is TGTGCCAGCAGTTTGCTAGCGGGAGGGAACCATGAGCAGTTCTTC.

This clonotype was counted at least ten times. At one end, the junction sequence differs from germline, possibly due to a read error. The chain employs TRBV5-1 and TRBJ1-1; D is undetermined. Germline CDR1 SGHRS, CDR2 YFSETQ. The CDR3 covers 14 residues. This CDR3 is CASSLAGMNTEAFF. The CDR3 coding sequence is TGTGCCAGCAGCTTAGCTGGTATGAACACTGAAGCTTTCTTT. Using reference TRBV5-1 and TRBJ1-1 for the parts outside the CDR3, the full variable domain is KAGVTQTPRYLIKTRGQQVTLSCSPISGHRSVSWYQQTPGQGLQFLFEYFSETQRNKGNFPGRFSGRQFSNSRSEMNVSTLELGDSALYLCASSLAGMNTEAFFGQGTRLTVV.

CDR3 region: CSVRGLRSTDTQYF. DNA of the CDR3: TGCAGCGTCAGGGGGCTCAGATCCACAGATACGCAGTATTTT. V is TRBV29-1 and J is TRBJ2-3, with 8 nucleotides matching TRBD1. Trimming cost V 6 bases and J 2 bases; bases outside gene matches: 7. The CDR3 totals 14 residues. Germline V gives CDR1 SQVTM, CDR2 ANQGSEA.

The chain combines TRBV6-5 with TRBJ2-3, with no clear D. This CDR3 is 14 amino acids long. The V gene lost 6 bases and the J gene lost 4 bases, with 14 bases spanning the gap. Germline CDR1 and CDR2: MNHEY and SVGAGI. The CDR3 here is CASSPRFGSDTQYF. The CDR3 DNA follows: TGTGCCAGCAGCCCTCGATTTGGGTCAGATACGCAGTATTTT.

The chain is built from TRBV5-5 and TRBJ2-3; 9 bases are a match to TRBD1. Trimming cost V 9 bases and J 4 bases; bases outside gene matches: 6. CDR1 and CDR2 from the germline V gene are SGHKS and YYEKEE (reference sequence). This CDR3 is 13 amino acids long. This chain's CDR3 is CATRTGVADTQYF. CDR3 bases: TGTGCCACCAGGACAGGGGTCGCAGATACGCAGTATTTT.

This clonotype occurred a few times. The chain combines TRBV20-1 with TRBJ2-5; TRBD1 or TRBD2 may be the D gene (5 bases each). V lost 6 bases and J lost 4, with 15 bases in between. Germline V lookup: CDR1 DFQATT, CDR2 SNEGSKA (reference sequence). The CDR3 totals 13 residues. This CDR3 is CSAPGPGGETQYF. As DNA, the CDR3 is TGCAGTGCCCCTGGACCTGGGGGAGAGACCCAGTACTTC.

The V gene is TRBV7-2, the J gene TRBJ1-1; tentatively, D is TRBD1 (5 bases). The germline V gene has CDR1 SGHTA and CDR2 FQGNSA. This CDR3 has 15 residues. Trimming took off 1 base at V and 1 base at J, with 10 bases between the two ends. The CDR3 DNA follows: TGTGCCAGCAGCTTAGGGGGACGCGAGAACACTGAAGCTTTCTTT. Protein sequence: CASSLGGRENTEAFF.